One and the same sample provided the 14 T cell receptor beta chains below, sequenced in a study of early T cells in non-severe SARS-CoV-2 infection. TCRdb independently ran MiXCR on the 5' RACE reads; one entry per CDR3 protein. The sample lists about 89,000 distinct CDR3 sequences, approximately 16% occurring once. Sequencing was performed on whole blood, taken at baseline. These receptors originate from an adult who was a healthcare worker with PCR-confirmed SARS-CoV-2 infection or an uninfected control (not recorded which).

The rearrangement links TRBV7-8 to TRBJ2-2, with D tentatively TRBD2 (5 bases). The germline V and J ends were trimmed by 5 bases and 6 bases, with 19 bases remaining between them. Germline V gene sequence: CDR1 SGHVS, CDR2 FQNEAQ. The CDR3 has 16 amino acids. The CDR3 DNA reads TGTGCCAGCAGCCTCTTATATAAGCTAGCATCCGGGGAGCTGTTTTTT. This sequence encodes CASSLLYKLASGELFF.

This clonotype occurred many times. This chain uses TRBV11-2 with TRBJ2-1; 9 bases line up with TRBD1. CDR1 is SGHAT and CDR2 is FQNNGV in the germline V gene. The CDR3 is made up of 15 amino acids. J lost 4 bases, V lost 4 bases, and 5 bases had no gene match. The CDR3 is CASSSGTGMYNEQFF. The DNA for the CDR3 is TGTGCCAGCAGCTCCGGGACAGGGATGTACAATGAGCAGTTCTTC.

In its sample, this clonotype is medium-sized. The chain links TRBV28 to TRBJ1-5; D gene unclear. This CDR3 comprises 17 residues. CDR1 and CDR2 (germline): MDHEN, SYDVKM. With 6 bases removed from V and 6 bases from J, the gap between germline ends came to 24 bases. Here the CDR3 reads CASSPPPLSSRIQPQHF. CDR3 in DNA: TGTGCCAGCAGCCCCCCCCCGCTTTCGTCTCGTATTCAGCCCCAGCATTTT.

There are many counts of this clonotype. The chain uses TRBV27 and TRBJ2-1; 8 positions match TRBD2. Germline assignment: CDR1 MNHEY and CDR2 SMNVEV (reference sequence). V shed 0 bases, J shed 7 bases, and the junction held 5 bases outside the gene matches. This CDR3 region has 15 residues. In DNA, the CDR3 is TGTGCCAGCAGTTTATCGAGCGGGAGTGCGAATGAGCAGTTCTTC. Its protein is CASSLSSGSANEQFF.

V usage is TRBV28 and J usage is TRBJ2-5; TRBD1 is a possible D gene (5 bases). With 6 bases removed from V and 5 bases from J, the gap between germline ends came to 19 bases. This CDR3 is 15 amino acids long. Germline CDR1 reads MDHEN; CDR2 reads SYDVKM. The CDR3 spells CASRILLQAGETQYF. In DNA form, the CDR3 reads TGTGCCAGCAGAATTTTACTCCAGGCAGGGGAGACCCAGTACTTC.

This clonotype has more than one count but fewer than ten. The chain links TRBV18 to TRBJ1-1; 8 bases are shared with TRBD1. The germline V gene has CDR1 KGHSH and CDR2 LQKENI. The CDR3 is 13 amino acids. V dropped 6 bases and J dropped 7; count of bases not matched to a gene: 7. The CDR3 is CASSQDREGEAFF. In DNA form, the CDR3 reads TGTGCCAGCTCCCAGGACAGGGAAGGTGAAGCTTTCTTT.

The V and J genes are TRBV12-3 or TRBV12-4 and TRBJ2-3; D uncertain. The CDR3 covers 10 residues. The V and J ends lost 8 bases and 9 bases respectively, with 9 bases between them. CDR3 residues: CASGGSTQYF. The CDR3 region has the DNA TGTGCCAGCGGCGGTAGCACGCAGTATTTT.

There are a few counts of this clonotype. The chain is built from TRBV2 and TRBJ1-1; D unresolved. CDR1 and CDR2 from the germline V gene are SNHLY and FYNNEI. This CDR3 has 11 amino acids. V was shortened by 7 bases and J by 10 bases, with 13 bases between the two germline ends. CDR3 sequence: CASKSDLAAFF. The CDR3 DNA is TGTGCCAGCAAGTCCGACCTTGCAGCTTTCTTT.

In this sample, this clonotype turned up a few times. The chain employs TRBV4-2 and TRBJ2-1, with D unresolved. The CDR3 loop spans 14 amino acids. From germline, CDR1 is LGHNA and CDR2 YNFKEQ. Trimming shortened V by 0 bases and J by 13 bases, and 16 bases separated the two germline ends. The CDR3 spells CASSQDVGSQSQFF. In nucleotides, the CDR3 is TGTGCCAGCAGCCAAGACGTTGGCTCCCAATCCCAGTTCTTC.

In its sample, this clonotype was seen many times. The CDR3: CASRRDIYLNTEAFF. In DNA, the CDR3 is TGCGCCAGCAGGCGGGACATCTACTTGAACACTGAAGCTTTCTTT. The chain carries TRBV10-2 and TRBJ1-1; perhaps TRBD1 as D (6 bases). The CDR3 consists of 15 residues. Germline values: CDR1 WSHSY, CDR2 SAAADI. Deletions cut 6 bases from V and 0 bases from J, with 14 bases between.

This clonotype showed up just a few times. The CDR3 sequence is CSGGTGHTGELFF. DNA of the CDR3: TGCAGCGGCGGGACAGGTCACACCGGGGAGCTGTTTTTT. V is TRBV29-1 and J is TRBJ2-2; 8 nucleotides align to TRBD1. Germline CDR1 and CDR2: SQVTM and ANQGSEA. The CDR3 is 13 residues long. After removal of 7 bases from V and 3 bases from J, the junction contained 4 bases not matched to a gene.

This clonotype came up many times. The chain recombines TRBV6-5 with TRBJ2-2, with 8 nucleotides matching TRBD1. Germline CDR1 reads MNHEY; CDR2 reads SVGAGI. The CDR3 has 14 residues. The junction had 4 bases not matched to a gene; V was cut back by 6 bases and J by 4 bases. The DNA for the CDR3 is TGTGCCAGCAGAAACAGGGGGATCACCGGGGAGCTGTTTTTT. It codes for CASRNRGITGELFF.

The table lists this clonotype with many counts. The J gene is TRBJ2-1, the V gene TRBV29-1, with TRBD2 identical over 10 bases. V shed 7 bases, J shed 7 bases, and the junction held 4 bases outside the gene matches. CDR3 length: 12 amino acids. Germline CDR1 and CDR2: SQVTM and ANQGSEA. CDR3 residues: CSAAGGSNEQFF. CDR3 in DNA: TGCAGCGCAGCGGGAGGGTCGAATGAGCAGTTCTTC.

This clonotype was seen only a few times. This sequence joins TRBV2 and TRBJ2-7; possibly TRBD1 or TRBD2 for D (5 bases each). Per the germline V gene, CDR1 is SNHLY and CDR2 is FYNNEI. This CDR3 is built from 15 residues. V was clipped by 3 bases and J by 5 bases, with 17 bases between them. The CDR3 protein is CASSEIRGAGNEQYF. CDR3 nucleotide sequence: TGTGCCAGCAGTGAGATAAGGGGAGCAGGGAACGAGCAGTACTTC.